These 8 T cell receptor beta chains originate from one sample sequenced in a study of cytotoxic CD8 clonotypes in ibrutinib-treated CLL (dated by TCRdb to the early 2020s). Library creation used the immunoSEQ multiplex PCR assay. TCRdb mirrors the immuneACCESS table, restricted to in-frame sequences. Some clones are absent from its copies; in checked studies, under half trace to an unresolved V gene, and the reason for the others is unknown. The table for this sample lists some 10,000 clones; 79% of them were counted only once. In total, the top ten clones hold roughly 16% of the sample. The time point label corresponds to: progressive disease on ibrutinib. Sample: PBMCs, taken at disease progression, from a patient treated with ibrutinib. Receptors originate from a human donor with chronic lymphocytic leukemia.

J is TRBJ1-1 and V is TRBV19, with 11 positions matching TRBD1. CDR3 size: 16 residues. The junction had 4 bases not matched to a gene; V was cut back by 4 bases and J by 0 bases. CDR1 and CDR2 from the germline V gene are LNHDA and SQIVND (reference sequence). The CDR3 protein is CASSKDRGQLNTEAFF. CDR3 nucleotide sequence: TGTGCCAGTAGTAAGGACAGGGGGCAGTTGAACACTGAAGCTTTCTTT.

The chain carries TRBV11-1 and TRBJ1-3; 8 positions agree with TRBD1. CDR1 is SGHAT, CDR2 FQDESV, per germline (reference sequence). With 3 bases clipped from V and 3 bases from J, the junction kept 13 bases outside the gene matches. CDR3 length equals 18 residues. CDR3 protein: CASSFPHFDRGDGNTIYF. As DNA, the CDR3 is TGTGCCAGCAGCTTTCCGCATTTCGACAGGGGTGATGGAAACACCATATATTTT.

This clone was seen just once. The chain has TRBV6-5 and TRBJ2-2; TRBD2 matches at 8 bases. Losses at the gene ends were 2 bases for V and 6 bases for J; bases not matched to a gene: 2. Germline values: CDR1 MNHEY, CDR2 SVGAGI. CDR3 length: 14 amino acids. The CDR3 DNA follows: TGTGCCAGCAGTTACCGGGAGGGGGCCGGGGAGCTGTTTTTT. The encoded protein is CASSYREGAGELFF.

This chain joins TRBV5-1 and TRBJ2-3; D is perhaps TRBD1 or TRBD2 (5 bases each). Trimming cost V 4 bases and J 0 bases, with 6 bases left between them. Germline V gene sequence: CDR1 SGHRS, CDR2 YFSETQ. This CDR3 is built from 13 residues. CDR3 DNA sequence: TGCGCCAGCAGCGGGGGAAGCACAGATACGCAGTATTTT. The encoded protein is CASSGGSTDTQYF.

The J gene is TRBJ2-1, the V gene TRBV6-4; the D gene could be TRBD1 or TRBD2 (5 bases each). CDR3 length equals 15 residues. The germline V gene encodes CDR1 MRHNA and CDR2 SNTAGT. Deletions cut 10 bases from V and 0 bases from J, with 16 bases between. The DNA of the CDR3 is TGTGCCACCAGGGTAGCGTCCACCTCCTACAATGAGCAGTTCTTC. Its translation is CATRVASTSYNEQFF.

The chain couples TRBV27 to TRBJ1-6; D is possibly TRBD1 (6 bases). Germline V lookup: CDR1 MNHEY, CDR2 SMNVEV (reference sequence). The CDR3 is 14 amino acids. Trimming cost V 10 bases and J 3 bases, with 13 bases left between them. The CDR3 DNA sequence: TGTGCCACCAAGAGACAGGACTATAATTCACCCCTCCACTTT. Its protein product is CATKRQDYNSPLHF.

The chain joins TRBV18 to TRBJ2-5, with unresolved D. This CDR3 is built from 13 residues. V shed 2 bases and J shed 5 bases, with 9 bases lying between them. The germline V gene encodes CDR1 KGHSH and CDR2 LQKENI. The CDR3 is CASSPSQLETQYF. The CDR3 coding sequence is TGTGCCAGCTCACCAAGTCAGCTTGAGACCCAGTACTTC.

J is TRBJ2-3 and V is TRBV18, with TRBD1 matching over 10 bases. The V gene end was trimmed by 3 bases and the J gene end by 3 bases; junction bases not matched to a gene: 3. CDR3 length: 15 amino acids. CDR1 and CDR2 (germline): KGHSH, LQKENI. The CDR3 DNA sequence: TGTGCCAGCTCACCCCTGGGACAGGGGACAGATACGCAGTATTTT. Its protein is CASSPLGQGTDTQYF. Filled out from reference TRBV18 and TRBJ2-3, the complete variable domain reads NAGVMQNPRHLVRRRGQEARLRCSPMKGHSHVYWYRQLPEEGLKFMVYLQKENIIDESGMPKERFSAEFPKEGPSILRIQQVVRGDSAAYFCASSPLGQGTDTQYFGPGTRLTVL.